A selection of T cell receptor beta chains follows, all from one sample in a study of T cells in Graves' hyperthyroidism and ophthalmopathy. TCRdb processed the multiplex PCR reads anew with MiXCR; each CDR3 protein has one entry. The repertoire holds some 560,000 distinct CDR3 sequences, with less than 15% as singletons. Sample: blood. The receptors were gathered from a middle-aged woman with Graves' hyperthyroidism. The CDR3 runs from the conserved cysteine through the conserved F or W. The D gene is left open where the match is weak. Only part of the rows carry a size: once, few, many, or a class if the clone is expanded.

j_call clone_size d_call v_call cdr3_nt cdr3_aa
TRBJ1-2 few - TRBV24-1 TGTGCCACCAGTGAGTCCAGGGTCAACTATGGCTACACCTTC CATSESRVNYGYTF
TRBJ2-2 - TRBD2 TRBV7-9 TGTGCCAGCAGCTCCCGTAAAGGTAGCGGGAGCACCGGGGAGCTGTTTTTT CASSSRKGSGSTGELFF
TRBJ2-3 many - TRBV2 TGTGCCAGCAGCCGGGGGGCGGATGCCCTAGGAGATACGCAGTATTTT CASSRGADALGDTQYF
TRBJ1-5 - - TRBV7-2 TGTGCCAGCAGCTTAGGTCCGTTTTATAGCAATCAGCCCCAGCATTTT CASSLGPFYSNQPQHF
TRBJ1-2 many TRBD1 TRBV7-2 TGTGCCAGCAGCTTAGGCCCAGGGGGATATGGCTACACCTTC CASSLGPGGYGYTF
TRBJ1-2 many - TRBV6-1 TGTGCCAGCAGACAACAGGGTCGAGGCTACACCTTC CASRQQGRGYTF
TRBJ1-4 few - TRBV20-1 TGCAGTGCTAGAGATGAGAGATCCCTTAATGAAAAACTGTTTTTT CSARDERSLNEKLFF
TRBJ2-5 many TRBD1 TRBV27 TGTGCCAGCAGACTGACAGGGTTGGGGGAGACCCAGTACTTC CASRLTGLGETQYF
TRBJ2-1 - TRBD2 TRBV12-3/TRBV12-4 TGTGCCAGCAGTTTATGGGACTATCGGGGGGTTAATGAGCAGTTCTTC CASSLWDYRGVNEQFF
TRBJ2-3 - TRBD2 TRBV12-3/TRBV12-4 TGTGCCAGCAGCCTACAGACTAGCGGTACAGATACGCAGTATTTT CASSLQTSGTDTQYF
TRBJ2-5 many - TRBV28 TGTGCCAGCAGCACCCGCGCCGGGGCCCAAGAGACCCAGTACTTC CASSTRAGAQETQYF
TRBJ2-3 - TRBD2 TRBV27 TGTGCCAGCAGTGTAACCGGGACTAGCGGGAGGTACCGTACTAGCACAGATACGCAGTATTTT CASSVTGTSGRYRTSTDTQYF
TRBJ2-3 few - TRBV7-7 TGTGCTAGCAGCTTGGGGTGGGAGACAGATACGCAGTATTTT CASSLGWETDTQYF
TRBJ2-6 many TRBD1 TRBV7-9 TGTGCCAGCAGCCCGCCGGGACAGACCAACTCTGGGGCCAACGTCCTGACTTTC CASSPPGQTNSGANVLTF
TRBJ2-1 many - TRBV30 TGTGCCTGGGTAAAACGGGTGAACAATTATGGCAATGAGCAGTTCTTC CAWVKRVNNYGNEQFF
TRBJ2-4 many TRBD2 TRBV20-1 TGCAGTGCCGTAGGTGCGGGAGTTGACAGCAAAAACATTCAGTACTTC CSAVGAGVDSKNIQYF
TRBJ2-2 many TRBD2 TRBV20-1 TGCAGTGCTAGAATCAGTCTAGCGGGCACCGGGGAGCTGTTTTTT CSARISLAGTGELFF
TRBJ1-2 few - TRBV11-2 TGTGCCAGCAGCTTAGATTTAACTGGCTATGGCTACACCTTC CASSLDLTGYGYTF
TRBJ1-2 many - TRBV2 TGTGCCAGCAGTGACCTACAGGCCGGGGGCTACACCTTC CASSDLQAGGYTF
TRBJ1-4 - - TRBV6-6 TGTGCCAGCAGTTACTCGATTCCCCTCTCGAGGGATCCTGATGAAAAACTGTTTTTT CASSYSIPLSRDPDEKLFF
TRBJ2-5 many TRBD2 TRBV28 TGTGCCAGCAGTTCCCTCCGGGAGGGCCAAGTCAGTAGGGAGACCCAGTACTTC CASSSLREGQVSRETQYF
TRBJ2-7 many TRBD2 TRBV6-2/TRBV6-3 TGTGCCAGCAGTTACGTGGCGGGAGGTTCCTACGAGCAGTACTTC CASSYVAGGSYEQYF
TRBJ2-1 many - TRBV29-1 TGCAGCGTGCTACGGACGGTAGTCGAGCAGTTCTTC CSVLRTVVEQFF
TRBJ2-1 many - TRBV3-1 TGTGCCAGCAGCCAAGTGAGCGGTAGCTACAATGAGCAGTTCTTC CASSQVSGSYNEQFF
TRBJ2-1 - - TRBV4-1 TGCGCCAGCAGCCAAGGGGCGTCGCTAGCTGATGAGCAGTTCTTC CASSQGASLADEQFF
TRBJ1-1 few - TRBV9 TGTGCCAGCAGCGTGGGAGGAATGACTGAAGCTTTCTTT CASSVGGMTEAFF
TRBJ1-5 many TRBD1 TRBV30 TGTGCCTGGAGTGAAGACAGGGATCAGCCCCAGCATTTT CAWSEDRDQPQHF
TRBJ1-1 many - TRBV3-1 TGTGCCAGCAGCCAGGACAGGAACACTGAAGCTTTCTTT CASSQDRNTEAFF
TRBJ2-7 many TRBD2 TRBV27 TGTGCCAGCGCGGTGACTAGCGGGGGCTACGAGCAGTACTTC CASAVTSGGYEQYF
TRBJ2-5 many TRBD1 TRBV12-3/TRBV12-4 TGTGCCAGCAGTCCAACAGGGGGCGCGGGAGAGACCCAGTACTTC CASSPTGGAGETQYF